The T cell receptor (beta chain) described here comes from a study of cytomegalovirus exposure and HLA in healthy donors. Primers included in the PCR were 60 Vbeta and 13 Jbeta primers. The protocol was immunoSEQ multiplex PCR, while the TCRdb copy is restricted to in-frame clones and leaves out a portion. Here the sample spans around 170,000 clones, around 78% being singletons. The CDR3 loop spans 15 amino acids. Germline assignment: CDR1 PRHDT and CDR2 FYEKMQ (reference sequence). Trimming took off 0 bases at V and 3 bases at J, with 11 bases between the two ends. The sequenced sample consisted of PBMCs. The chain uses TRBV13 and TRBJ2-5, with a tentative D call TRBD1 (5 bases). The source is a woman in her thirties or forties in good health and CMV-seropositive. The chain's CDR3 is CASSLGFGREETQYF. The CDR3, as DNA: TGTGCCAGCAGCTTAGGCTTTGGCAGGGAAGAGACCCAGTACTTC.